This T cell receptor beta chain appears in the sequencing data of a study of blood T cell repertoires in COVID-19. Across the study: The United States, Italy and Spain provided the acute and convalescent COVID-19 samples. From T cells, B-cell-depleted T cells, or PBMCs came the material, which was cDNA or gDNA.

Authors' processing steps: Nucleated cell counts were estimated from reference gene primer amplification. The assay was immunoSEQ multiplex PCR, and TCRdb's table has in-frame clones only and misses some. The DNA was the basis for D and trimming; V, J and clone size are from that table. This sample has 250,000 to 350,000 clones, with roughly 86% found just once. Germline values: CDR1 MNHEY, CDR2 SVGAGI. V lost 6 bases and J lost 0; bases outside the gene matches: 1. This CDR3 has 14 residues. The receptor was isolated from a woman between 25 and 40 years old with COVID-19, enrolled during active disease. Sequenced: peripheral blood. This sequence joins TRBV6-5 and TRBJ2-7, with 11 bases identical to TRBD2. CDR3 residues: CASSLAGGSYEQYF. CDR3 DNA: TGTGCCAGCAGCCTAGCGGGGGGCTCCTACGAGCAGTACTTC.